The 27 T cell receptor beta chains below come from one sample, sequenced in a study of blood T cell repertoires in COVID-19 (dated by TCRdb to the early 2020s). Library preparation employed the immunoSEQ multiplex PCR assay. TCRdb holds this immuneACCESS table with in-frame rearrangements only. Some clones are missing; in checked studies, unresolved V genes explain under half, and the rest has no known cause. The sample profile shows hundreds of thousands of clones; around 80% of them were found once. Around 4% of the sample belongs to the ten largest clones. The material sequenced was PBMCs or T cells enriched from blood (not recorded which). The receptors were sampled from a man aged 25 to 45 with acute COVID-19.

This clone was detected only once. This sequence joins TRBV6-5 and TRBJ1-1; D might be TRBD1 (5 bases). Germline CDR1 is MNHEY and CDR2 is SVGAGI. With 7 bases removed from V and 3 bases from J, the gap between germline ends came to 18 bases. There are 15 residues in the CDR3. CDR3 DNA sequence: TGTGCCAGCACTTTCCGCCCGGGGGTCCACACTGAAGCTTTCTTT. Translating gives CASTFRPGVHTEAFF.

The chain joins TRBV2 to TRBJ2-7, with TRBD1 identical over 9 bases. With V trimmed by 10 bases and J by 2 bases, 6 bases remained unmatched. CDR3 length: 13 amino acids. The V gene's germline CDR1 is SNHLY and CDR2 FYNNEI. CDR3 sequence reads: CATRGTGTYEQYF. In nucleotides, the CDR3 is TGTGCCACCCGGGGGACAGGGACCTACGAGCAGTACTTC.

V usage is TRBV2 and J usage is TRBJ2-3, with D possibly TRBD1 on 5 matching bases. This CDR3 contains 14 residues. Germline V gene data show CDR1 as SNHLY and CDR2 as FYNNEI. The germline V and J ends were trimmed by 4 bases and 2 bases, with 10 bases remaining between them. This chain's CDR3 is CASSVRASTDTQYF. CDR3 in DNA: TGTGCCAGCAGTGTCAGGGCATCCACAGATACGCAGTATTTT. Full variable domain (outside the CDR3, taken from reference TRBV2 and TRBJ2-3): EPEVTQTPSHQVTQMGQEVILRCVPISNHLYFYWYRQILGQKVEFLVSFYNNEISEKSEIFDDQFSVERPDGSNFTLKIRSTKLEDSAMYFCASSVRASTDTQYFGPGTRLTVL.

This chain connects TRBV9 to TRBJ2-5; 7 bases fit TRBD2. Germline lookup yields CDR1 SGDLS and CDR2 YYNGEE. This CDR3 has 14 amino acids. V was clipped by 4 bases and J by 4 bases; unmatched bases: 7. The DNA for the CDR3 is TGTGCCAGCAGCCAGACCGGGGGGATAGAGACCCAGTACTTC. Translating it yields CASSQTGGIETQYF.

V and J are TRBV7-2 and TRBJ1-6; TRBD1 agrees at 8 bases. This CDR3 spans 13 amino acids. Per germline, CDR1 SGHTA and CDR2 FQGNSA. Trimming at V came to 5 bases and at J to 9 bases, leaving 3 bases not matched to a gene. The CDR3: CASSPTGVSPLHF. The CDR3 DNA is TGTGCCAGCAGCCCGACAGGGGTTTCACCCCTCCACTTT.

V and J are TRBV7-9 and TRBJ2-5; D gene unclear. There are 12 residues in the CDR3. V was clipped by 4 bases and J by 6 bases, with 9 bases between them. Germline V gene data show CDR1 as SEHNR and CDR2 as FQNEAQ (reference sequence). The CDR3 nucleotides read TGTGCCAGCAGCTCGCAGGCGAAGACCCAGTACTTC. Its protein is CASSSQAKTQYF.

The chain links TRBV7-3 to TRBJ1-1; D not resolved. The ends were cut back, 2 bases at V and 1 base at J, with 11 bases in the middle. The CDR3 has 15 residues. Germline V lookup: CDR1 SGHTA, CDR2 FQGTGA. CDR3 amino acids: CASSLEGIPNTEAFF. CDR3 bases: TGTGCCAGCAGCTTAGAGGGCATCCCGAACACTGAAGCTTTCTTT.

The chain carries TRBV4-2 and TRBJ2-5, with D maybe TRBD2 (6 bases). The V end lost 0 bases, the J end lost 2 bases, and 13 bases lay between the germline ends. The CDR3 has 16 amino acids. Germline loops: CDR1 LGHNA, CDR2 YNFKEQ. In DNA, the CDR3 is TGTGCCAGCAGCCAAGAGCGGCGGGGAAGGCAAGAGACCCAGTACTTC. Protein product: CASSQERRGRQETQYF.

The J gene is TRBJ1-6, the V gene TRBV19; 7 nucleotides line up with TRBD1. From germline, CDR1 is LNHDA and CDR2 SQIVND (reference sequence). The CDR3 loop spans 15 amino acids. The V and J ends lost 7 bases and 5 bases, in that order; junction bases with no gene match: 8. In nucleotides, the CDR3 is TGTGCCAGTAAACTCGGTACAGGGGATAATTCACCCCTCCACTTT. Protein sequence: CASKLGTGDNSPLHF. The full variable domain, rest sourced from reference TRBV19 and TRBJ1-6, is DGGITQSPKYLFRKEGQNVTLSCEQNLNHDAMYWYRQDPGQGLRLIYYSQIVNDFQKGDIAEGYSVSREKKESFPLTVTSAQKNPTAFYLCASKLGTGDNSPLHFGNGTRLTVT.

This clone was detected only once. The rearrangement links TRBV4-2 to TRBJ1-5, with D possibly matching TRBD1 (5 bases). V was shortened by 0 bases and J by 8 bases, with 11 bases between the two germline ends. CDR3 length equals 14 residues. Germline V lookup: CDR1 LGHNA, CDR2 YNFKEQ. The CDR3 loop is CASSQDDQGEPQHF. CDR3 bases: TGTGCCAGCAGCCAAGACGATCAGGGTGAGCCCCAGCATTTT.

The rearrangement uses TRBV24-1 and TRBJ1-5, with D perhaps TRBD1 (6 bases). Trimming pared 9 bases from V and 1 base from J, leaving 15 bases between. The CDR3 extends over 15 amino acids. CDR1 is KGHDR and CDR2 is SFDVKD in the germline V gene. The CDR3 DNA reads TGTGCCACCCCGGTTTTTGACAGGAGCAATCAGCCCCAGCATTTT. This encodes CATPVFDRSNQPQHF.

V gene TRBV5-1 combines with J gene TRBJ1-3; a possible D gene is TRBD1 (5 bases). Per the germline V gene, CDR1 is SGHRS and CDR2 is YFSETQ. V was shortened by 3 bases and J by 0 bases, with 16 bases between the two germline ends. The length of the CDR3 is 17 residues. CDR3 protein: CASSWGEGNYSGNTIYF. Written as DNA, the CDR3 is TGCGCCAGCAGCTGGGGGGAGGGAAACTACTCTGGAAACACCATATATTTT.

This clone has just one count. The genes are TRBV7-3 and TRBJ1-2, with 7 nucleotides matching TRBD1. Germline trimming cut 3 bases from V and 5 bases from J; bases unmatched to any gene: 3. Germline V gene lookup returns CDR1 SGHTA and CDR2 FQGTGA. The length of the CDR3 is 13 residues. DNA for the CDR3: TGTGCCAGCAGCTTGGCAGGGGGGTATGGCTACACCTTC. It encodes CASSLAGGYGYTF.

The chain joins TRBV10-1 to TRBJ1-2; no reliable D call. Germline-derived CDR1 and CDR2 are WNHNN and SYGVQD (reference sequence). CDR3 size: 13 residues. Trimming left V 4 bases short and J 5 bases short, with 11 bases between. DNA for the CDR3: TGCGCCAGCAGTGCGGGGATTGGATATGGCTACACCTTC. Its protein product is CASSAGIGYGYTF.

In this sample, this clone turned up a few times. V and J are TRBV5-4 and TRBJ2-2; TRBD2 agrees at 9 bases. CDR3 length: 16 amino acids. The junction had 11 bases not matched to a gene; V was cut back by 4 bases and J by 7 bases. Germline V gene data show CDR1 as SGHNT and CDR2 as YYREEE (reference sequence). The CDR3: CASSPLAGGLFGELFF. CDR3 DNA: TGTGCCAGCAGCCCCTTGGCGGGGGGGCTTTTCGGGGAGCTGTTTTTT. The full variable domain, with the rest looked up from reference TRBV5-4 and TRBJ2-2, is ETGVTQSPTHLIKTRGQQVTLRCSSQSGHNTVSWYQQALGQGPQFIFQYYREEENGRGNFPPRFSGLQFPNYSSELNVNALELDDSALYLCASSPLAGGLFGELFFGEGSRLTVL.

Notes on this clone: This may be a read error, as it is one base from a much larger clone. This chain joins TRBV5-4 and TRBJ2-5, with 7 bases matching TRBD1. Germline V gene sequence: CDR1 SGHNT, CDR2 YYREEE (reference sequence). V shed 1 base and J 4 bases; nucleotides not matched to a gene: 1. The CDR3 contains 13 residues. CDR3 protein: CASSLSGGETQYF. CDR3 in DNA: TGTGCCAGCAGCTTGTCAGGGGGAGAGACCCAGTACTTC.

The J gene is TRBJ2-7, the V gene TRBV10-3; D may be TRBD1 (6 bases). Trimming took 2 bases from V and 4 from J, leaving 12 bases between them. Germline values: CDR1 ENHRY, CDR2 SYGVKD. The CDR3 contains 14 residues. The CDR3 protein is CAISEPDRGYEQYF. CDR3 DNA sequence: TGTGCCATCAGTGAGCCCGATAGGGGGTACGAGCAGTACTTC.

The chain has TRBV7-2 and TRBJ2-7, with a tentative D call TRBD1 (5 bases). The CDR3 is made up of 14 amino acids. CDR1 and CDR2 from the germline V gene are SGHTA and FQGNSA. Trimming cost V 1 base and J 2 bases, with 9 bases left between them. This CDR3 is CASSLVQGAYEQYF. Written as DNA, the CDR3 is TGTGCCAGCAGCTTAGTGCAGGGCGCCTACGAGCAGTACTTC.

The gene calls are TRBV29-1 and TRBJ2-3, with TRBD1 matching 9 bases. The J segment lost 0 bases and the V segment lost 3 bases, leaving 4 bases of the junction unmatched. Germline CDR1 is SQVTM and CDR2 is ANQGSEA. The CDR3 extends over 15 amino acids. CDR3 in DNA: TGCAGCGTTGAGGGAGGGACAGGGAGCACAGATACGCAGTATTTT. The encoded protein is CSVEGGTGSTDTQYF.

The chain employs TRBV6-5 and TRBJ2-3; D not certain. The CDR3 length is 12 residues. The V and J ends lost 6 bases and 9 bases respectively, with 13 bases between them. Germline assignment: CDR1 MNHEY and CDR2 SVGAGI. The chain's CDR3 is CASRLRLGTQYF. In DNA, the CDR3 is TGTGCCAGCAGGCTAAGGTTGGGCACGCAGTATTTT.

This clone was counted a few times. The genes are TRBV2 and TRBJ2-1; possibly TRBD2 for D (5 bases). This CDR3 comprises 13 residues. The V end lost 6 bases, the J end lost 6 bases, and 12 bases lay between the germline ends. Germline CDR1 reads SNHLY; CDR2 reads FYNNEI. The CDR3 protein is CASRDTRVNEQFF. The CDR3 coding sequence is TGTGCCAGCAGGGATACTAGAGTCAATGAGCAGTTCTTC.

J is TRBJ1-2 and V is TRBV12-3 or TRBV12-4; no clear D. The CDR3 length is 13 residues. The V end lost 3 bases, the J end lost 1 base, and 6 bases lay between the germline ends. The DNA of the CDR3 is TGTGCCAGCAGTTTCGGGGTTAACTATGGCTACACCTTC. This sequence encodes CASSFGVNYGYTF.

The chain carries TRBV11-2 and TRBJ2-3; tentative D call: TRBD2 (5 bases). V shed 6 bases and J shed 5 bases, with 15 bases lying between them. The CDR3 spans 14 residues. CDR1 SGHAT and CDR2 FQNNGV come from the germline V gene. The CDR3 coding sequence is TGTGCCAGCAGTCACCCCGCGGGTGGAGATACGCAGTATTTT. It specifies CASSHPAGGDTQYF.

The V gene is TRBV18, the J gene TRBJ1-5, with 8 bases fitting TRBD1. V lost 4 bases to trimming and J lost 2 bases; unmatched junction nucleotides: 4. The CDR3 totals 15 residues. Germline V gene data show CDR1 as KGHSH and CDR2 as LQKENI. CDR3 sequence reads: CASSRAQGGNQPQHF. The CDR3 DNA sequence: TGTGCCAGCTCACGAGCACAGGGGGGCAATCAGCCCCAGCATTTT.

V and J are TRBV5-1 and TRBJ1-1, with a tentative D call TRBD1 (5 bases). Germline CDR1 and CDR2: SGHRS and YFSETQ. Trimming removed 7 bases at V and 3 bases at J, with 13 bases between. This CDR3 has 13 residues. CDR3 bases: TGCGCCAGCTCTGTGGGGCACGACACTGAAGCTTTCTTT. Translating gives CASSVGHDTEAFF.

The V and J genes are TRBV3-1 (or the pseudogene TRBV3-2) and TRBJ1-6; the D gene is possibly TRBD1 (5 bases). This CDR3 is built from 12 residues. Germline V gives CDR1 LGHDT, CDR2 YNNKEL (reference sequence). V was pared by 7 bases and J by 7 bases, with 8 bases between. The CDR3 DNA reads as TGTGCCAGCAACCCAGGGAATTCACCCCTCCACTTT. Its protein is CASNPGNSPLHF.

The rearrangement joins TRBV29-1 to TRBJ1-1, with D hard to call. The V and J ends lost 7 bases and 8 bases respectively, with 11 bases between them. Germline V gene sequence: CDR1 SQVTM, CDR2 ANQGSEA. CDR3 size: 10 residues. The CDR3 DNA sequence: TGCAGCGGAAGTCAGTTAGAAGCTTTCTTT. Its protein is CSGSQLEAFF.